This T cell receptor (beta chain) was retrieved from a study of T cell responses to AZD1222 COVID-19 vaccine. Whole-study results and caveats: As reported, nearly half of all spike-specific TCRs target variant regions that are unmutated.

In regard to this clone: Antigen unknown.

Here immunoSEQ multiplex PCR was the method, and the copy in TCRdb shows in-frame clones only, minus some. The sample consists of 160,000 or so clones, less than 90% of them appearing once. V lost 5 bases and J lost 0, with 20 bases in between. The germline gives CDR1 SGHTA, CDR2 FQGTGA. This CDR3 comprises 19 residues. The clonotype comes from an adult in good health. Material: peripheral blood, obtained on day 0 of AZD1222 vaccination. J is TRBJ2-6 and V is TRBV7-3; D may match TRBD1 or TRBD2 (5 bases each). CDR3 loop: CASSPGPPSGLSGANVLTF. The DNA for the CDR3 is TGTGCCAGCAGCCCGGGACCTCCAAGCGGCCTCTCTGGGGCCAACGTCCTGACTTTC.